Below, 16 T cell receptor beta chains from the same sample are listed, as sequenced in a study of cytomegalovirus exposure and HLA in healthy donors. PCR primers comprised 60 Vbeta and 13 Jbeta primers. Generated by immunoSEQ multiplex PCR, the TCRdb table keeps only in-frame clones and is missing some. The profile covers roughly 150,000 clones, with over 65% appearing a single time and approximately 4.6% taken by the ten largest. Sample: PBMCs. These receptors were collected from a man in his late teens or twenties in good health and CMV-seropositive.

This chain links TRBV9 with TRBJ2-2, with a weak D call TRBD2 (5 bases). V was shortened by 3 bases and J by 6 bases, with 12 bases between the two germline ends. There are 14 residues in the CDR3. Germline assignment: CDR1 SGDLS and CDR2 YYNGEE. In DNA, the CDR3 is TGTGCCAGCAGCGACCGAACTAGTTCCGGGGAGCTGTTTTTT. Its protein is CASSDRTSSGELFF.

This chain links TRBV14 with TRBJ1-4, with a weak D call TRBD1 (6 bases). CDR3 length: 13 amino acids. Trimming took 4 bases from V and 5 from J, leaving 8 bases between them. Germline CDR1 is SGHDN and CDR2 is FVKESK. The CDR3 DNA follows: TGTGCCAGCAGCCGAGGACAGAATGAAAAACTGTTTTTT. Its translation: CASSRGQNEKLFF. Full variable domain (remainder filled in from reference TRBV14 and TRBJ1-4): EAGVTQFPSHSVIEKGQTVTLRCDPISGHDNLYWYRRVMGKEIKFLLHFVKESKQDESGMPNNRFLAERTGGTYSTLKVQPAELEDSGVYFCASSRGQNEKLFFGSGTQLSVL.

This chain links TRBV2 with TRBJ2-7, with TRBD2 matching 7 bases. Germline CDR1 is SNHLY and CDR2 is FYNNEI. The CDR3 extends over 21 amino acids. The ends lost 6 bases at V and 5 bases at J; junction bases unmatched: 31. The CDR3 sequence: CASRTPVSGRALVSNSDEQYV. The CDR3, as DNA: TGTGCCAGCAGAACACCGGTTAGTGGGAGGGCCCTCGTCTCCAACTCAGACGAGCAGTACGTC.

The chain couples TRBV7-9 to TRBJ1-1, with 9 bases matching TRBD1. CDR1 and CDR2 from the germline V gene are SEHNR and FQNEAQ (reference sequence). V dropped 6 bases and J dropped 5; count of bases not matched to a gene: 4. This CDR3 spans 13 amino acids. CDR3 loop: CASRPTGGTEAFF. CDR3 bases: TGTGCCAGCAGACCGACAGGGGGGACTGAAGCTTTCTTT.

This rearrangement joins TRBV10-1 to TRBJ2-3; D ambiguous. The CDR3 spans 13 residues. Germline lookup yields CDR1 WNHNN and CDR2 SYGVQD (reference sequence). The ends were cut back, 7 bases at V and 4 bases at J, with 12 bases in the middle. The CDR3 region is CASNHNPADTQYF. The CDR3 DNA sequence: TGCGCCAGCAACCACAACCCCGCAGATACGCAGTATTTT.

This rearrangement joins TRBV7-8 to TRBJ1-1; D unclear. The V end was cut by 4 bases, the J end by 4 bases, with 10 bases between. The V gene's germline CDR1 is SGHVS and CDR2 FQNEAQ. There are 13 residues in the CDR3. Written as DNA, the CDR3 is TGTGCCAGCAGCTCCGATCGGGGCACTGAAGCTTTCTTT. Protein product: CASSSDRGTEAFF.

CDR3 residues: CASSGQGSTNEKLFF. CDR3 bases: TGTGCCAGTAGTGGGCAGGGATCAACTAATGAAAAACTGTTTTTT. The chain employs TRBV19 and TRBJ1-4, with TRBD1 as a possible D gene (5 bases). The CDR3 extends over 15 amino acids. Trimming removed 5 bases at V and 0 bases at J, with 10 bases between. Looked up from germline, CDR1 is LNHDA and CDR2 is SQIVND (reference sequence).

The chain couples TRBV7-9 to TRBJ2-5, with 11 bases that match TRBD2. Germline V gene sequence: CDR1 SEHNR, CDR2 FQNEAQ (reference sequence). The CDR3 runs 15 residues. With V trimmed by 6 bases and J by 5 bases, 8 bases remained unmatched. Written as DNA, the CDR3 is TGTGCCAGCAGTCTAGCGGGAGGACCAAGTGAGACCCAGTACTTC. It is translated as CASSLAGGPSETQYF.

J is TRBJ1-1 and V is TRBV19; 7 bases align to TRBD1. Germline V gene sequence: CDR1 LNHDA, CDR2 SQIVND (reference sequence). The CDR3 length is 19 residues. The trim removed 5 bases at V and 7 bases at J, leaving 25 bases unmatched. The CDR3 is CASSGYQGVHARDSIEAFF. The CDR3 coding sequence is TGTGCCAGTAGTGGGTATCAGGGGGTCCATGCCCGGGATAGCATTGAAGCTTTCTTT.

The chain joins TRBV19 to TRBJ2-3; TRBD1 matches at 7 bases. The CDR3 loop spans 15 amino acids. Germline-derived CDR1 and CDR2 are LNHDA and SQIVND (reference sequence). Losses at the gene ends were 8 bases for V and 2 bases for J; bases not matched to a gene: 10. The CDR3 bases are TGTGCCAGTCGTAGCCCTGGGACAGTCACAGATACGCAGTATTTT. This gives the protein CASRSPGTVTDTQYF. Filled out from reference TRBV19 and TRBJ2-3, the complete variable domain reads DGGITQSPKYLFRKEGQNVTLSCEQNLNHDAMYWYRQDPGQGLRLIYYSQIVNDFQKGDIAEGYSVSREKKESFPLTVTSAQKNPTAFYLCASRSPGTVTDTQYFGPGTRLTVL.

The rearrangement joins TRBV2 to TRBJ1-1, with a possible D match to TRBD1 (6 bases). CDR1 is SNHLY, CDR2 FYNNEI, per germline. This CDR3 has 13 amino acids. Trimming left V 8 bases short and J 1 base short, with 11 bases between. The CDR3 reads CASEGQRNTEAFF. In DNA, the CDR3 is TGTGCCAGCGAGGGACAAAGGAACACTGAAGCTTTCTTT.

The gene calls are TRBV5-1 and TRBJ1-1; possible D gene TRBD1, 6 bases. There are 15 residues in the CDR3. V was shortened by 0 bases and J by 5 bases, with 14 bases between the two germline ends. Germline V gene lookup returns CDR1 SGHRS and CDR2 YFSETQ. The CDR3 spells CASSLETGPGTEAFF. The CDR3 coding sequence is TGCGCCAGCAGCTTGGAAACAGGGCCGGGGACTGAAGCTTTCTTT. Full variable domain (rest looked up from reference TRBV5-1 and TRBJ1-1): KAGVTQTPRYLIKTRGQQVTLSCSPISGHRSVSWYQQTPGQGLQFLFEYFSETQRNKGNFPGRFSGRQFSNSRSEMNVSTLELGDSALYLCASSLETGPGTEAFFGQGTRLTVV.

The chain links TRBV6-6 to TRBJ2-1; a weak D match, TRBD2 (6 bases). The CDR3 spans 16 residues. V was trimmed by 2 bases and J by 2 bases, leaving 13 bases between them. Germline V gene sequence: CDR1 MNHNY, CDR2 SVGAGI (reference sequence). CDR3 DNA: TGTGCCAGCAGTTACGGTCCGGGAGCCGCCTACAATGAGCAGTTCTTC. Protein: CASSYGPGAAYNEQFF.

Concerning this clone itself: The same CDR3 arises from other DNA sequences in this sample as well. This chain connects TRBV5-1 to TRBJ2-5; possibly TRBD2 for D (5 bases). V shed 0 bases and J shed 5 bases, with 8 bases lying between them. CDR3 length: 13 amino acids. Germline V gene data show CDR1 as SGHRS and CDR2 as YFSETQ. CDR3 sequence: CASSLAGGETQYF. In nucleotides, the CDR3 is TGCGCCAGCAGCTTGGCCGGCGGGGAGACCCAGTACTTC.

This clone was found once. The chain uses TRBV27 and TRBJ1-1, with D hard to call. Trimming shortened V by 0 bases and J by 1 base, and 12 bases separated the two germline ends. Germline CDR1 MNHEY, CDR2 SMNVEV (reference sequence). The CDR3 totals 16 residues. The CDR3: CASSLSPQAGNTEAFF. The CDR3 DNA follows: TGTGCCAGCAGTTTATCCCCCCAAGCAGGGAACACTGAAGCTTTCTTT.

The chain uses TRBV7-6 and TRBJ2-1; 7 positions agree with TRBD2. J gave up 7 bases and V 5 bases, and 14 bases lay outside the gene matches. This CDR3 has 16 residues. Germline V gene data show CDR1 as SGHVS and CDR2 as FNYEAQ. CDR3 DNA sequence: TGTGCCAGCAGCCGCCCTCCGAGGGGAGGGTTAAATGAGCAGTTCTTC. Amino acid sequence: CASSRPPRGGLNEQFF.